The 20 T cell receptor beta chains reported below all come from one sample, sequenced in a study of OX40 agonist ivuxolimab in advanced cancers. Libraries were prepared by immunoSEQ multiplex PCR; TCRdb keeps only in-frame clonotypes and omits some of them. The data show 40,000 to 50,000 clones, with about 88% seen just once and approximately 0.97% held by the top ten. This material consisted of CD4+ or CD8+ T cells sorted from blood, taken in a trial of the OX40 agonist ivuxolimab. The receptor source for this set is an adult with an advanced solid tumor such as melanoma, head and neck, liver or kidney cancer.

This rearrangement joins TRBV28 to TRBJ2-1; 8 positions agree with TRBD1. The CDR3 runs 14 residues. CDR1 is MDHEN, CDR2 SYDVKM, per germline. V was pared by 5 bases and J by 7 bases, with 7 bases of the junction left unmatched. CDR3 sequence: CASSQDREINEQFF. Here the CDR3 DNA reads TGTGCCAGCAGTCAGGACAGGGAAATAAATGAGCAGTTCTTC.

In this sample, this clone turned up once. Within the sample, other DNA sequences also encode this same CDR3. The DNA for the CDR3 is TGTGCCAGTAGTTGGGACAGGGTGAATACCGGGGAGCTGTTTTTT. Translation: CASSWDRVNTGELFF. The chain links TRBV19 to TRBJ2-2; 9 bases are a match to TRBD1. V shed 5 bases and J 5 bases; nucleotides not matched to a gene: 6. Germline CDR1 and CDR2: LNHDA and SQIVND (reference sequence). This CDR3 has 15 amino acids.

The rearrangement uses TRBV29-1 and TRBJ2-7, with D tentatively TRBD1 (6 bases). The CDR3 runs to 14 residues. The ends were cut back, 3 bases at V and 3 bases at J, with 15 bases in the middle. From germline, CDR1 is SQVTM and CDR2 ANQGSEA. Written as DNA, the CDR3 is TGCAGCGTTGACGCACCGGGACAACACTACGAGCAGTACTTC. Its protein is CSVDAPGQHYEQYF.

J is TRBJ2-2 and V is TRBV5-1; 7 bases align to TRBD1. The trim removed 3 bases at V and 4 bases at J, leaving 3 bases unmatched. From germline, CDR1 is SGHRS and CDR2 YFSETQ. The CDR3 consists of 14 residues. The CDR3 nucleotides read TGCGCCAGCAGCTGGACAGGTCCCACCGGGGAGCTGTTTTTT. As protein: CASSWTGPTGELFF.

V is TRBV5-1 and J is TRBJ2-7, with TRBD1 matching 10 bases. Germline V gives CDR1 SGHRS, CDR2 YFSETQ. Trimming took 4 bases from V and 3 from J; bases not matched to a gene: 4. This CDR3 has 14 residues. The CDR3 DNA follows: TGCGCCAGCAGCGAGGGACAGGGGAGCTACGAGCAGTACTTC. Translated, it gives CASSEGQGSYEQYF.

The rearrangement links TRBV18 to TRBJ1-5; unclear D gene. Germline assignment: CDR1 KGHSH and CDR2 LQKENI. Trimming shortened V by 3 bases and J by 1 base, and 7 bases separated the two germline ends. The CDR3 is 14 amino acids. The CDR3 spells CASSPLESNQPQHF. The CDR3 region has the DNA TGTGCCAGCTCACCGTTGGAGAGCAATCAGCCCCAGCATTTT.

The V and J genes are TRBV5-1 and TRBJ2-7, with D perhaps matching TRBD1 (5 bases). Germline V lookup: CDR1 SGHRS, CDR2 YFSETQ. V was clipped by 1 base and J by 5 bases, with 16 bases between them. This CDR3 comprises 15 residues. The CDR3: CASSLNTQGLDEQYF. CDR3 sequence (DNA): TGCGCCAGCAGCTTGAATACTCAGGGTCTGGACGAGCAGTACTTC.

The chain is built from TRBV6-5 and TRBJ2-7; possibly TRBD2 for D (6 bases). V was cut by 4 bases and J by 2 bases, with 12 bases left in between. The CDR3 is made up of 14 amino acids. CDR1 and CDR2 from the germline V gene are MNHEY and SVGAGI. The CDR3 DNA sequence: TGTGCCAGCAGTTTGCGGGGCACCGCCTACGAGCAGTACTTC. Amino acids: CASSLRGTAYEQYF.

This clone was counted once. This chain joins TRBV18 and TRBJ1-1; 10 bases are shared with TRBD1. CDR3 size: 16 residues. Unmatched junction bases numbered 8, after V lost 4 bases and J lost 3 bases. Per germline, CDR1 KGHSH and CDR2 LQKENI. The CDR3 is CASSRDRGQIDTEAFF. DNA of the CDR3: TGTGCCAGCTCACGCGACAGGGGGCAGATTGACACTGAAGCTTTCTTT.

V is TRBV7-8 and J is TRBJ2-4; D gene ambiguous. Germline V gene data show CDR1 as SGHVS and CDR2 as FQNEAQ. The CDR3 has 12 residues. V lost 6 bases and J lost 7, with 10 bases in between. The CDR3 sequence: CASSSQANIQYF. CDR3 bases: TGTGCCAGCAGTTCTCAGGCGAACATTCAGTACTTC.

CDR3 sequence reads: CASSPGTGVGEQYF. Here the CDR3 DNA reads TGTGCCAGCAGCCCCGGGACAGGGGTAGGGGAGCAGTACTTC. The rearrangement uses TRBV11-3 and TRBJ2-7, with 10 bases lining up with TRBD1. CDR1 is SGHNT, CDR2 YENEEA, per germline. The CDR3 extends over 14 amino acids. V lost 5 bases and J lost 7; bases outside the gene matches: 8. Filled out from reference TRBV11-3 and TRBJ2-7, the complete variable domain reads EAGVVQSPRYKIIEKKQPVAFWCNPISGHNTLYWYLQNLGQGPELLIRYENEEAVDDSQLPKDRFSAERLKGVDSTLKIQPAELGDSAVYLCASSPGTGVGEQYFGPGTRLTVT.

The rearrangement links TRBV19 to TRBJ2-3, with TRBD2 matching 10 bases. The CDR3 consists of 16 residues. Germline values: CDR1 LNHDA, CDR2 SQIVND (reference sequence). The V segment lost 4 bases and the J segment 3 bases; nucleotides outside the gene matches: 7. The CDR3 region is CASSNSPSGRTDTQYF. CDR3 DNA sequence: TGTGCCAGTAGTAATTCCCCTAGCGGGAGAACAGATACGCAGTATTTT. The variable domain in full, completed from reference TRBV19 and TRBJ2-3, reads DGGITQSPKYLFRKEGQNVTLSCEQNLNHDAMYWYRQDPGQGLRLIYYSQIVNDFQKGDIAEGYSVSREKKESFPLTVTSAQKNPTAFYLCASSNSPSGRTDTQYFGPGTRLTVL.

The chain carries TRBV9 and TRBJ2-7; D remains ambiguous. The CDR3 has 14 amino acids. Germline-derived CDR1 and CDR2 are SGDLS and YYNGEE. V lost 3 bases and J lost 0, with 10 bases in between. CDR3 sequence: CASSGGGGSYEQYF. The CDR3 DNA follows: TGTGCCAGCAGCGGTGGCGGTGGCTCCTACGAGCAGTACTTC.

This chain joins TRBV25-1 and TRBJ1-1; D not certain. Looked up from germline, CDR1 is MGHDK and CDR2 is SYGVNS. Trimming left V 1 base short and J 1 base short, with 7 bases between. The CDR3 runs 14 residues. DNA for the CDR3: TGTGCCAGCAGTGAATTTGGAGAGAACACTGAAGCTTTCTTT. Protein product: CASSEFGENTEAFF.

The J gene is TRBJ2-4, the V gene TRBV7-2; 8 bases match TRBD2. The CDR3 consists of 15 residues. The trim removed 1 base at V and 5 bases at J, leaving 4 bases unmatched. Germline V CDR1 and CDR2: SGHTA, FQGNSA. CDR3 protein: CASSLDGRGENIQYF. For the CDR3, the DNA is TGTGCCAGCAGCTTAGACGGGAGGGGAGAAAACATTCAGTACTTC.

This rearrangement joins TRBV28 to TRBJ1-4; a possible D gene is TRBD1 (6 bases). Trimming removed 7 bases at V and 8 bases at J, with 17 bases between. CDR1 is MDHEN, CDR2 SYDVKM, per germline. The CDR3 totals 14 residues. Here the CDR3 reads CASTPWGGGEKLFF. CDR3 bases: TGTGCCAGCACCCCTTGGGGGGGCGGCGAAAAACTGTTTTTT.

As to this clone: Additional DNA sequences in this sample encode the identical CDR3. The chain combines TRBV18 with TRBJ2-5, with D possibly matching TRBD1 (6 bases). This CDR3 has 13 amino acids. V was trimmed by 6 bases and J by 2 bases, leaving 10 bases between them. CDR1 and CDR2 (germline): KGHSH, LQKENI. CDR3 amino acids: CASSLGQQETQYF. As DNA, the CDR3 is TGTGCCAGCTCTCTCGGACAGCAAGAGACCCAGTACTTC.

The rearrangement uses TRBV5-5 and TRBJ2-1; the D is unclear. Trimming left V 2 bases short and J 9 bases short, with 9 bases between. The germline CDR1 and CDR2 sequences are SGHKS and YYEKEE (reference sequence). CDR3 length equals 12 residues. CDR3 coding DNA: TGTGCCAGCAGCTTCTCGGAATTTGAGCAGTTCTTC. This codes for CASSFSEFEQFF.

The chain links TRBV21-1 to TRBJ2-7; TRBD2, the table's D call, lacks a check against the DNA. TRBV21-1 is classified as a pseudogene. The CDR3 runs 16 residues. CDR3 residues: CASSKGVTSGRNEQYF. In DNA form, the CDR3 reads TGTGCCAGCAGCAAAGGAGTTACTAGCGGGCGAAACGAGCAGTACTTC.

A few counts support this clone. The J gene is TRBJ2-1, the V gene TRBV10-1; D might be TRBD1 (6 bases). CDR3 length: 20 residues. Deletions cut 2 bases from V and 0 bases from J, with 23 bases between. CDR1 is WNHNN and CDR2 is SYGVQD in the germline V gene (reference sequence). In DNA, the CDR3 is TGCGCCAGCAGTGAGAAGGGACACGTGTATTCAATAAGCTCCTACAATGAGCAGTTCTTC. Translating gives CASSEKGHVYSISSYNEQFF.